These T cell receptor beta chains were read from a single sample in a study of tumor-infiltrating lymphocytes in primary liver carcinoma. Via MiXCR, TCRdb re-called the multiplex PCR reads, giving one row per CDR3 protein. This table has around 99,000 distinct CDR3 sequences, 68% appearing once. The sequenced sample consisted of tumor-adjacent normal liver tissue. Receptors were obtained from a man aged 40-49 years with primary liver carcinoma and hepatitis B virus infection. Both conserved end residues are part of each CDR3. Each record gives: V gene, clone size, J gene, CDR3 protein. Not every row has a clone size; where given, it reads once, few, many or a size class.

v_gene: TRBV11-2; abundance: few; j_gene: TRBJ2-5; CDR3aa: CASSHRLVGFQETQYF
v_gene: TRBV13; abundance: -; j_gene: TRBJ2-1; CDR3aa: CASSLFGTSSYNEQSF
v_gene: TRBV29-1; abundance: many; j_gene: TRBJ2-7; CDR3aa: CSVEASGDTYEQYF
v_gene: TRBV28; abundance: -; j_gene: TRBJ2-6; CDR3aa: CASSLAGRGDSGANVLIF
v_gene: TRBV5-6; abundance: once; j_gene: TRBJ2-7; CDR3aa: CASSLGADSYNEQYF
v_gene: TRBV11-2; abundance: -; j_gene: TRBJ2-7; CDR3aa: CASGPTSGGSYEQYF
v_gene: TRBV7-3; abundance: -; j_gene: TRBJ2-7; CDR3aa: CASSLGQGFIYEQYF
v_gene: TRBV5-4; abundance: many; j_gene: TRBJ2-1; CDR3aa: CASSGDSGNEQFF
v_gene: TRBV5-4; abundance: many; j_gene: TRBJ2-1; CDR3aa: CASSPEVVPSSYNEQFF
v_gene: TRBV11-2; abundance: -; j_gene: TRBJ2-1; CDR3aa: CASSFVSAPYNELSF
v_gene: TRBV11-2; abundance: -; j_gene: TRBJ2-5; CDR3aa: CASRSRYSAHQETQYF
v_gene: TRBV6-5; abundance: -; j_gene: TRBJ2-1; CDR3aa: CASRDSYNEHSF
v_gene: TRBV6-5; abundance: -; j_gene: TRBJ1-1; CDR3aa: CANSYSSGRDTEAFF
v_gene: TRBV13; abundance: -; j_gene: TRBJ2-7; CDR3aa: CARSASGVSYEQYF
v_gene: TRBV7-3; abundance: -; j_gene: TRBJ2-1; CDR3aa: CASSLGLPSYNEQFF
v_gene: TRBV28; abundance: -; j_gene: TRBJ1-2; CDR3aa: CASSSGTGDVYGYTF
v_gene: TRBV11-1; abundance: once; j_gene: TRBJ2-7; CDR3aa: CASSSEGEKQHF
v_gene: TRBV11-2; abundance: -; j_gene: TRBJ2-7; CDR3aa: CVSCLVPKEQYF
v_gene: TRBV7-9; abundance: few; j_gene: TRBJ1-2; CDR3aa: CASSPPADRGYGCTF
v_gene: TRBV4-2; abundance: -; j_gene: TRBJ2-1; CDR3aa: CADSQETIAASSYNEQFF
v_gene: TRBV7-3; abundance: many; j_gene: TRBJ2-1; CDR3aa: CASSPAGVEQFF
v_gene: TRBV11-1; abundance: -; j_gene: TRBJ2-2; CDR3aa: CASSLWREAGGLFF
v_gene: TRBV11-2; abundance: -; j_gene: TRBJ2-7; CDR3aa: CAGSLGTPERLYEQYF
v_gene: TRBV10-2; abundance: many; j_gene: TRBJ2-2; CDR3aa: CASSESIVSQGSGELFF
v_gene: TRBV29-1; abundance: -; j_gene: TRBJ2-7; CDR3aa: CSVGGPADQVREQYF
v_gene: TRBV6-5; abundance: -; j_gene: TRBJ2-7; CDR3aa: CANSLSPTGGNHEQHF
v_gene: TRBV29-1; abundance: many; j_gene: TRBJ2-3; CDR3aa: CSVKVGGPDTQYF
v_gene: TRBV10-3; abundance: -; j_gene: TRBJ2-2; CDR3aa: CAISDPLGAGELFF
v_gene: TRBV11-2; abundance: -; j_gene: TRBJ2-5; CDR3aa: CACNPGTLGGVGETQYF
v_gene: TRBV12-3/TRBV12-4; abundance: many; j_gene: TRBJ2-2; CDR3aa: CASRPGGLNTGELFF
v_gene: TRBV2; abundance: once; j_gene: TRBJ2-5; CDR3aa: CASGGLAEETQYF
v_gene: TRBV6-4; abundance: few; j_gene: TRBJ2-2; CDR3aa: CASSRDYGPGELFF
v_gene: TRBV5-6; abundance: once; j_gene: TRBJ2-1; CDR3aa: CTSSFYSGARSYNEQFF
v_gene: TRBV5-1; abundance: -; j_gene: TRBJ2-3; CDR3aa: CASSYKLKGTHDTQYF
v_gene: TRBV12-5; abundance: -; j_gene: TRBJ2-5; CDR3aa: CASSTSSETTQYF
v_gene: TRBV20-1; abundance: -; j_gene: TRBJ1-6; CDR3aa: CSATRGINNSPLHF
v_gene: TRBV11-2; abundance: -; j_gene: TRBJ2-7; CDR3aa: CASSLGGTPPYEEYF
v_gene: TRBV11-2; abundance: -; j_gene: TRBJ2-3; CDR3aa: CASSLAPTSTNMQYF
v_gene: TRBV6-5; abundance: -; j_gene: TRBJ2-5; CDR3aa: CGRSSGLAGGPQETQYF
v_gene: TRBV12-3/TRBV12-4; abundance: -; j_gene: TRBJ2-7; CDR3aa: CASSADTYELYF
v_gene: TRBV10-2; abundance: many; j_gene: TRBJ2-7; CDR3aa: CASRSGSYEQYF
v_gene: TRBV5-1; abundance: once; j_gene: TRBJ2-6; CDR3aa: CTSSFGSGTGANVLTF
v_gene: TRBV28; abundance: -; j_gene: TRBJ2-2; CDR3aa: CASSPNTYTGELFF
v_gene: TRBV28; abundance: -; j_gene: TRBJ2-7; CDR3aa: CVSSRVDRAEQYF
v_gene: TRBV12-3/TRBV12-4; abundance: many; j_gene: TRBJ2-5; CDR3aa: CASSLVQETQYF
v_gene: TRBV7-8; abundance: many; j_gene: TRBJ1-1; CDR3aa: CASSLGGIGTEAFF
v_gene: TRBV11-2; abundance: -; j_gene: TRBJ1-5; CDR3aa: CTSSTGRFPEPQHF
v_gene: TRBV29-1; abundance: -; j_gene: TRBJ1-2; CDR3aa: CSSAGILDYGYTF
v_gene: TRBV7-9; abundance: few; j_gene: TRBJ2-7; CDR3aa: CASSPPGPFSYGQYF
v_gene: TRBV5-1; abundance: -; j_gene: TRBJ1-1; CDR3aa: CASSSLLGDGLNTEAFF
v_gene: TRBV6-2/TRBV6-3; abundance: once; j_gene: TRBJ1-1; CDR3aa: CTSSLGLNEAFF
v_gene: TRBV11-2; abundance: many; j_gene: TRBJ2-1; CDR3aa: CASSVGTSGTNEQFF